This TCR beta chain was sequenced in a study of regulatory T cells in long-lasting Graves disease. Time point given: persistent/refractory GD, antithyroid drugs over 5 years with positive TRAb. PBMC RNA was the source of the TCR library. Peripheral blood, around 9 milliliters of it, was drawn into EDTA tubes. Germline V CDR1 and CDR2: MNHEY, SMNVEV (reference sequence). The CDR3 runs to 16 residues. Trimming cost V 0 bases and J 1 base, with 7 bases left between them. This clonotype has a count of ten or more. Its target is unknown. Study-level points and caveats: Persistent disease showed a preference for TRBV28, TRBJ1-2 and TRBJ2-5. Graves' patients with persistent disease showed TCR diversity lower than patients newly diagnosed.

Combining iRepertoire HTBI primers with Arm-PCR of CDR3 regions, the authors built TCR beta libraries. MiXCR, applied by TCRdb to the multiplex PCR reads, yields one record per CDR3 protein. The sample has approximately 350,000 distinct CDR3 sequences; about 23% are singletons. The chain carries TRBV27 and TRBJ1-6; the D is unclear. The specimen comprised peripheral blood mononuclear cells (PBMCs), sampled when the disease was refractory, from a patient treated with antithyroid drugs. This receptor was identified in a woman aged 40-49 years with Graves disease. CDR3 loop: CASSLSRVSYNSPLHF. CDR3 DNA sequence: TGTGCCAGCAGTTTATCGAGGGTTTCCTATAATTCACCCCTCCACTTT.